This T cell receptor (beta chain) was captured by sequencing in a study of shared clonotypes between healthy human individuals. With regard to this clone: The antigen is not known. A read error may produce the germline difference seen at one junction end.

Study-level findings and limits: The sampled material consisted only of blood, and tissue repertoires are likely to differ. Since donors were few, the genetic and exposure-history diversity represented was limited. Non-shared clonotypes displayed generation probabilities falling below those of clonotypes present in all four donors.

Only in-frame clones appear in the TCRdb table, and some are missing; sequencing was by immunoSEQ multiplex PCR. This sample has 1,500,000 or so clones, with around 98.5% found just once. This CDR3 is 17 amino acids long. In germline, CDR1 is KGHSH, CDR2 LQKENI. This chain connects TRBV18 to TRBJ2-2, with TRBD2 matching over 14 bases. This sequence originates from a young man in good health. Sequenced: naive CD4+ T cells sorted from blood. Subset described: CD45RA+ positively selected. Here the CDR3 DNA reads TGTGCCAGCTTACCAGGACTAGCGGGAGGAGGCGCCGGGGAGCTGTTTTTT. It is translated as CASLPGLAGGGAGELFF.